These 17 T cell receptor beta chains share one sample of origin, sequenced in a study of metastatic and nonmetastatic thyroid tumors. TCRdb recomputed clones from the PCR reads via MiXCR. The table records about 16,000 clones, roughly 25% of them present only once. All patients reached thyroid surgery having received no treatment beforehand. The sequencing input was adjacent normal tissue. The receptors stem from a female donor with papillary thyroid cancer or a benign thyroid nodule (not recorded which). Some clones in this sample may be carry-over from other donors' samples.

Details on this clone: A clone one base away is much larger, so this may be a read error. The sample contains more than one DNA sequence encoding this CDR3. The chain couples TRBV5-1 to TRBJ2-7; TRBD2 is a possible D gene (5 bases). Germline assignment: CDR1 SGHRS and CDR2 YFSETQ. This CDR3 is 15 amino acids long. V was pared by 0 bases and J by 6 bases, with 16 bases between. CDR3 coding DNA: TGCGCCAGCAGCTTGGGTGACTACAGCTCTAGCGAGCAGTACTTC. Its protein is CASSLGDYSSSEQYF.

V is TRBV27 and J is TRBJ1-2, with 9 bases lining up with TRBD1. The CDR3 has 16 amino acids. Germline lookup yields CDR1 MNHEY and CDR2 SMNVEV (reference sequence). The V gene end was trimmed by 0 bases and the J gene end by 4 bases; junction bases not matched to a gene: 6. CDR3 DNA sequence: TGTGCCAGCAGTTTATCAGGAGACAGGGGGGTCTATGGCTACACCTTC. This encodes CASSLSGDRGVYGYTF.

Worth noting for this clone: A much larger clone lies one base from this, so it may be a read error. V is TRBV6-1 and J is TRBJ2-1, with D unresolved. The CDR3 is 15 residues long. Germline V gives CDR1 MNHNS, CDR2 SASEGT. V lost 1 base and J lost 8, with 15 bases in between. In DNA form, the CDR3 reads TGTGCCAGCAGTGAAGTCGGAAGCATAATCTATGAGCAGTTCTTC. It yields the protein CASSEVGSIIYEQFF.

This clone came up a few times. CDR3 in DNA: TGTGCCAGCAGTGAAGCGCCCCCAGATACGCAGTATTTT. Residues: CASSEAPPDTQYF. J is TRBJ2-3 and V is TRBV2; D remains unclear. This CDR3 spans 13 amino acids. Trimming stripped 0 bases from V and 4 bases from J, with 5 bases between. CDR1 is SNHLY and CDR2 is FYNNEI in the germline V gene.

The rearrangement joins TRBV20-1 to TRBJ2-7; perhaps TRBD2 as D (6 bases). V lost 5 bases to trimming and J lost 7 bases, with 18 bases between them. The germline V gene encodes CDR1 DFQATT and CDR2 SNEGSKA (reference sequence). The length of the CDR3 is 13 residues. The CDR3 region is CSAGSGGTVEQYF. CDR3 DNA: TGCAGTGCTGGGTCCGGGGGAACGGTGGAGCAGTACTTC.

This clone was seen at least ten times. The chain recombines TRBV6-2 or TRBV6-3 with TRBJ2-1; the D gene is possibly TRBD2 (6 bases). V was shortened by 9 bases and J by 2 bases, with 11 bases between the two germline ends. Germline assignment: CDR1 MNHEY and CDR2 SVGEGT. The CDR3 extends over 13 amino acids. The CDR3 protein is CASNLAPYNEQFF. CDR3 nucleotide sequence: TGTGCCAGTAACCTAGCGCCCTACAATGAGCAGTTCTTC.

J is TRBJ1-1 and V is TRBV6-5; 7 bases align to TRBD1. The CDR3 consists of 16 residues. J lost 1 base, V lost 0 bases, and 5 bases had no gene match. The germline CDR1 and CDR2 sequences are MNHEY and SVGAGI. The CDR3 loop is CASSYSPWTGNTEAFF. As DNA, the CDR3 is TGTGCCAGCAGTTACTCGCCGTGGACAGGGAACACTGAAGCTTTCTTT.

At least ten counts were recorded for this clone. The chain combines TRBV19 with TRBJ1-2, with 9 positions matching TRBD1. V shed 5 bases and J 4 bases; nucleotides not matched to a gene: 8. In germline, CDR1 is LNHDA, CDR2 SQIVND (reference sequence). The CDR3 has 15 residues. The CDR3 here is CASSVDRGFFYGYTF. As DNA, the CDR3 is TGTGCCAGTAGTGTGGACAGGGGTTTTTTCTATGGCTACACCTTC.

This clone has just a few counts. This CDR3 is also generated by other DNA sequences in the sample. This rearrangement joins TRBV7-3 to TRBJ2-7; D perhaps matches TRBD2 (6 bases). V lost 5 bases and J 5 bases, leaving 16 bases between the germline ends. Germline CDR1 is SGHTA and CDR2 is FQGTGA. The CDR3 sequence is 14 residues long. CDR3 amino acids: CASSQGGQGHEQYF. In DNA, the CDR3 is TGTGCCAGCAGCCAAGGAGGGCAGGGCCACGAGCAGTACTTC. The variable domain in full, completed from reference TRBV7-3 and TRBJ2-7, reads GAGVSQTPSNKVTEKGKYVELRCDPISGHTALYWYRQSLGQGPEFLIYFQGTGAADDSGLPNDRFFAVRPEGSVSTLKIQRTERGDSAVYLCASSQGGQGHEQYFGPGTRLTVT.

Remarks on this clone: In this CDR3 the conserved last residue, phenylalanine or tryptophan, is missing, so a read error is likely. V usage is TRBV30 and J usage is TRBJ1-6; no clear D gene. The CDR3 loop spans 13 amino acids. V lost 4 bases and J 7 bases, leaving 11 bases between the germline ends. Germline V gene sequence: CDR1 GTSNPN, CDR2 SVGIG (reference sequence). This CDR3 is CAWTGSGNSPLHL. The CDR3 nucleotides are TGTGCCTGGACGGGCAGTGGGAATTCACCCCTCCACCTT.

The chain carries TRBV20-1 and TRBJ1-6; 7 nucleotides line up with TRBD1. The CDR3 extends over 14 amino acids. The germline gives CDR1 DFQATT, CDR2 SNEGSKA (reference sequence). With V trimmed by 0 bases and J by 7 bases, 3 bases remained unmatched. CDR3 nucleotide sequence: TGCAGTGCTAGAGAGGGACAGCAAAATTCACCCCTCCACTTT. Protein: CSAREGQQNSPLHF.

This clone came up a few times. The CDR3 is CASGPVTYNEQFF. The CDR3 DNA follows: TGTGCCAGCGGGCCAGTCACCTACAATGAGCAGTTCTTC. The chain combines TRBV2 with TRBJ2-1; no firm D call. CDR1 and CDR2 (germline): SNHLY, FYNNEI. Trimming took 8 bases from V and 2 from J, leaving 10 bases between them. The CDR3 has 13 amino acids.

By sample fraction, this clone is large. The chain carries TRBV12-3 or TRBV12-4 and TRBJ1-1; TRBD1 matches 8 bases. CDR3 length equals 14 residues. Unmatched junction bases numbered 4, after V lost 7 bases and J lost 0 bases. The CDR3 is CASTSGQVNTEAFF. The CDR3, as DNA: TGTGCCAGCACCTCGGGACAGGTGAACACTGAAGCTTTCTTT.

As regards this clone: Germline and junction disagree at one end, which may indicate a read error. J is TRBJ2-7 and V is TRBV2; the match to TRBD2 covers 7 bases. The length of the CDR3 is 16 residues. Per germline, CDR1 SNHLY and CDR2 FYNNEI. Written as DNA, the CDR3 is TGTGACAGCAGTGAGTCACCTCCGCGGGAGCCGTACGAGCAGTACTTC. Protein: CDSSESPPREPYEQYF.

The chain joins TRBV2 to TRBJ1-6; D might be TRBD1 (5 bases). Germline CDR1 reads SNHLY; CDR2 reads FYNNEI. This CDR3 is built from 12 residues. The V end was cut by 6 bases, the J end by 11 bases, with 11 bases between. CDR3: CASRDAGAPLHF. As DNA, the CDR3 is TGTGCCAGCAGAGACGCGGGGGCACCCCTCCACTTT.

CDR3 in amino acids: CASSERGIPGTQYF. Here the CDR3 DNA reads TGTGCCAGCAGTGAGAGGGGAATTCCAGGTACGCAGTATTTT. The chain carries TRBV6-1 and TRBJ2-3; possibly TRBD1 or TRBD2 for D (5 bases each). V lost 3 bases and J 8 bases, leaving 15 bases between the germline ends. Looked up from germline, CDR1 is MNHNS and CDR2 is SASEGT. The CDR3 is 14 residues long.

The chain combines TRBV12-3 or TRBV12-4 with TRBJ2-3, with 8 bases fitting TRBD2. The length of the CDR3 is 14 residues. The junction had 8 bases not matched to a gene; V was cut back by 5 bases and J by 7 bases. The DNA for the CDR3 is TGTGCCAGCAGTCTCAGCGGGAGAGGGAATACGCAGTATTTT. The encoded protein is CASSLSGRGNTQYF.